What follows is one TCR beta chain and its context. This entry comes from a study of blood T cell repertoires in COVID-19. Study summary: Samples came from the United States, Italy and Spain, spanning acute and convalescent COVID-19. Nucleic acid was either cDNA or gDNA, and it came from T cells, B-cell-depleted T cells, or PBMCs.

In the original analysis: Amplification from reference gene primers served as the basis for estimated nucleated cell counts. Here immunoSEQ multiplex PCR was the method, and the copy in TCRdb shows in-frame clones only, minus some. The V and J calls and clone size are taken from that table; D and trimming were inferred from the DNA. The sample records roughly 300,000 clones, about 83% being singletons. The CDR3 runs to 14 residues. Trimming cost V 0 bases and J 4 bases; bases outside gene matches: 2. Germline V gene sequence: CDR1 SGHRS, CDR2 YFSETQ. The genes are TRBV5-1 and TRBJ1-2; 8 bases line up with TRBD1. The TCR sequence derives from a woman in her forties or fifties with acute or convalescent COVID-19. The source material was peripheral blood. CDR3 loop: CASSLDGQGYGYTF. CDR3 in DNA: TGCGCCAGCAGCTTGGACGGACAGGGCTATGGCTACACCTTC.